Listed here are 6 T cell receptor beta chains from one sample, sequenced in a study of brain metastases from non-small cell lung cancer. Using immunoSEQ multiplex PCR, the repertoire was profiled, and TCRdb retains in-frame clones only, with some absent. The sample has several thousand clones, over 75% seen once. Sequencing input: primary lung tumor tissue. These receptors came from a donor over 35 with non-small cell lung cancer.

The genes are TRBV5-1 and TRBJ2-3; 7 bases agree with TRBD2. Germline V gene lookup returns CDR1 SGHRS and CDR2 YFSETQ. The CDR3 totals 15 residues. Losses at the gene ends were 4 bases for V and 3 bases for J; bases not matched to a gene: 8. CDR3 protein: CASSLRGGSTDTQYF. CDR3 in DNA: TGCGCCAGCAGCCTGAGGGGCGGGAGTACAGATACGCAGTATTTT. Variable domain in full (rest from reference TRBV5-1 and TRBJ2-3): KAGVTQTPRYLIKTRGQQVTLSCSPISGHRSVSWYQQTPGQGLQFLFEYFSETQRNKGNFPGRFSGRQFSNSRSEMNVSTLELGDSALYLCASSLRGGSTDTQYFGPGTRLTVL.

This rearrangement joins TRBV28 to TRBJ1-2; D is undetermined. The length of the CDR3 is 14 residues. The germline V gene has CDR1 MDHEN and CDR2 SYDVKM. V lost 2 bases and J lost 7, with 14 bases in between. As DNA, the CDR3 is TGTGCCAGCAGTTTAGGTAGCGGGATGACTGGCTACACCTTC. This encodes CASSLGSGMTGYTF.

The V call is TRBV7-2, the J call TRBJ1-3; TRBD1 matches at 9 bases. In germline, CDR1 is SGHTA, CDR2 FQGNSA. This CDR3 contains 16 residues. The trim removed 3 bases at V and 4 bases at J, leaving 7 bases unmatched. CDR3 region: CASSFRTGGQGNTIYF. CDR3 bases: TGTGCCAGCAGCTTCAGAACAGGGGGCCAAGGAAACACCATATATTTT.

The chain links TRBV3-1 (or the pseudogene TRBV3-2) to TRBJ2-7, with a weak D call TRBD2 (5 bases). V was clipped by 4 bases and J by 2 bases, with 12 bases between them. The CDR3 runs to 14 residues. The germline CDR1 and CDR2 sequences are LGHDT and YNNKEL (reference sequence). The CDR3 nucleotides are TGTGCCAGCAGCCCCCCGGGGTGGGCCTACGAGCAGTACTTC. This encodes CASSPPGWAYEQYF.

To note about this clone: An end of the junction does not agree with germline; a read error may underlie this. The chain links TRBV28 to TRBJ2-1, with a weak D call TRBD2 (5 bases). This CDR3 region has 15 residues. CDR1 and CDR2 from the germline V gene are MDHEN and SYDVKM. CDR3 in DNA: TGTGCCAGCAATTTGGGTCTAGCCTCCTCGGGCGAGCAATTCTTC. This gives the protein CASNLGLASSGEQFF.

V usage is TRBV7-6 and J usage is TRBJ2-3, with D unclear. Per germline, CDR1 SGHVS and CDR2 FNYEAQ. The ends were cut back, 0 bases at V and 0 bases at J, with 10 bases in the middle. The CDR3 spans 16 residues. The CDR3 nucleotides are TGTGCCAGCAGCTTAGCCCCCGCCGGGAGCACAGATACGCAGTATTTT. Its protein is CASSLAPAGSTDTQYF. The whole variable domain, remainder taken from reference TRBV7-6 and TRBJ2-3, is GAGVSQSPRYKVTKRGQDVALRCDPISGHVSLYWYRQALGQGPEFLTYFNYEAQQDKSGLPNDRFSAERPEGSISTLTIQRTEQRDSAMYRCASSLAPAGSTDTQYFGPGTRLTVL.